The next 23 T cell receptor beta chains were all read from a single sample in a study of Ad26.COV2.S vaccination and SARS-CoV-2 variants. As for treatment: 19 received Ad26.COV2.S at low or high dose, single or two shots; roughly five received placebo; per-sample allocation not given. At day 63 after the first vaccine or placebo injection, samples were drawn. Assay: immunoSEQ multiplex PCR; the TCRdb copy retains only in-frame clones and omits some. The sample comprises roughly 380,000 clones, approximately 87% of which are singletons, and 3.6% rests with the top ten. Sample: peripheral blood, taken in a trial of Ad26.COV2.S vaccine versus placebo. These receptors were obtained from a person aged 18-60 years who received the Ad26.COV2.S COVID-19 vaccine or a placebo.

This chain links TRBV28 with TRBJ2-2; no firm D call. This CDR3 has 17 amino acids. Per the germline V gene, CDR1 is MDHEN and CDR2 is SYDVKM. V lost 5 bases, J lost 6 bases, and 22 bases lay in between. In DNA, the CDR3 is TGTGCCAGCAGTCCCAAACCGACCCGCCCTGGATCCGGGGAGCTGTTTTTT. It codes for CASSPKPTRPGSGELFF.

The chain recombines TRBV24-1 with TRBJ2-3; TRBD2 might be the D (7 bases). Germline V gene data show CDR1 as KGHDR and CDR2 as SFDVKD. CDR3 size: 15 residues. Trimming took 10 bases from V and 2 from J, leaving 18 bases between them. CDR3 amino acids: CATARGAGVTDTQYF. Written as DNA, the CDR3 is TGTGCCACGGCCAGGGGTGCGGGAGTCACAGATACGCAGTATTTT.

The chain has TRBV6-2 or TRBV6-3 and TRBJ2-3; no clear D gene. Germline V gene data show CDR1 as MNHEY and CDR2 as SVGEGT. The V end lost 4 bases, the J end lost 0 bases, and 11 bases lay between the germline ends. CDR3 length equals 15 residues. The CDR3 region is CASSFGPASTDTQYF. CDR3 nucleotides: TGTGCCAGCAGTTTCGGACCGGCGAGCACAGATACGCAGTATTTT.

The chain carries TRBV7-9 and TRBJ2-5; 8 bases match TRBD1. The CDR3 has 14 residues. Trimming cost V 3 bases and J 5 bases; bases outside gene matches: 5. Germline-derived CDR1 and CDR2 are SEHNR and FQNEAQ (reference sequence). The CDR3: CASSLPDRVETQYF. Written as DNA, the CDR3 is TGTGCCAGCAGCTTGCCGGACAGGGTGGAGACCCAGTACTTC.

The sample holds a few counts of this clone. The chain links TRBV28 to TRBJ1-5, with 7 bases fitting TRBD1. The CDR3 spans 15 residues. Germline V gene data show CDR1 as MDHEN and CDR2 as SYDVKM. V shed 7 bases and J 1 base; nucleotides not matched to a gene: 7. CDR3 coding DNA: TGTGCCAGCACTCGACTGACAGGGAGCAATCAGCCCCAGCATTTT. Translated, it gives CASTRLTGSNQPQHF.

This clone was recorded only once. J is TRBJ1-4 and V is TRBV19; 7 bases align to TRBD1. V shed 5 bases, J shed 7 bases, and the junction held 10 bases outside the gene matches. Germline values: CDR1 LNHDA, CDR2 SQIVND (reference sequence). CDR3 size: 15 residues. This CDR3 is CASSSPGQRGEKLFF. CDR3 DNA: TGTGCCAGTAGTTCGCCGGGACAGCGGGGTGAAAAACTGTTTTTT.

V gene TRBV30 combines with J gene TRBJ1-1, with D uncertain. V lost 4 bases and J 0 bases, leaving 12 bases between the germline ends. The CDR3 consists of 14 residues. Germline V lookup: CDR1 GTSNPN, CDR2 SVGIG (reference sequence). The CDR3 region has the DNA TGTGCCTGGACCAACCATAGGGTGAACACTGAAGCTTTCTTT. Amino acid sequence: CAWTNHRVNTEAFF.

V usage is TRBV28 and J usage is TRBJ2-7; a possible D gene is TRBD2 (6 bases). The CDR3 has 13 amino acids. V gave up 3 bases and J gave up 2 bases, with 8 bases separating them. Germline lookup yields CDR1 MDHEN and CDR2 SYDVKM. CDR3 loop: CASSFGGPYEQYF. The CDR3 DNA is TGTGCCAGCAGTTTCGGGGGACCCTACGAGCAGTACTTC.

The J gene is TRBJ2-7, the V gene TRBV7-2, with D perhaps TRBD1 (5 bases). Looked up from germline, CDR1 is SGHTA and CDR2 is FQGNSA. The CDR3 is 15 amino acids. V lost 3 bases and J 2 bases, leaving 14 bases between the germline ends. The CDR3 coding sequence is TGTGCCAGCAGCTTCGACGCGACAGCAACCTACGAGCAGTACTTC. Translated, it gives CASSFDATATYEQYF.

The chain is built from TRBV2 and TRBJ1-1; possible D gene TRBD1, 5 bases. Germline CDR1 reads SNHLY; CDR2 reads FYNNEI. V was clipped by 6 bases and J by 0 bases, with 11 bases between them. The CDR3 extends over 14 amino acids. The CDR3 protein is CASRIRAMNTEAFF. The CDR3 DNA sequence: TGTGCCAGCAGGATCAGGGCCATGAACACTGAAGCTTTCTTT.

The chain has TRBV5-5 and TRBJ2-5, with D unresolved. This CDR3 is built from 11 residues. V gave up 6 bases and J gave up 2 bases, with 5 bases separating them. The germline CDR1 and CDR2 sequences are SGHKS and YYEKEE (reference sequence). The CDR3 nucleotides are TGTGCCAGCATCAGGCAAGAGACCCAGTACTTC. Residues: CASIRQETQYF. Filled out from reference TRBV5-5 and TRBJ2-5, the complete variable domain reads DAGVTQSPTHLIKTRGQQVTLRCSPISGHKSVSWYQQVLGQGPQFIFQYYEKEERGRGNFPDRFSARQFPNYSSELNVNALLLGDSALYLCASIRQETQYFGPGTRLLVL.

The V and J genes are TRBV30 and TRBJ1-2; the match to TRBD1 covers 10 bases. The CDR3 contains 14 residues. V shed 2 bases and J 9 bases; nucleotides not matched to a gene: 9. Germline values: CDR1 GTSNPN, CDR2 SVGIG (reference sequence). The CDR3 protein is CAWSRGQGMESYTF. The CDR3 DNA reads TGTGCCTGGAGTCGGGGACAGGGGATGGAGAGCTACACCTTC.

This rearrangement joins TRBV7-9 to TRBJ1-1, with 7 bases fitting TRBD1. This CDR3 is 15 amino acids long. Germline CDR1 and CDR2: SEHNR and FQNEAQ (reference sequence). The V and J ends lost 4 bases and 0 bases, in that order; junction bases with no gene match: 5. The CDR3 DNA reads TGTGCCAGCAGCTACGCGGACAGGTTGAACACTGAAGCTTTCTTT. It encodes CASSYADRLNTEAFF.

The chain has TRBV7-9 and TRBJ2-7; D uncertain. The CDR3 has 14 residues. Trimming pared 6 bases from V and 2 bases from J, leaving 14 bases between. CDR1 is SEHNR, CDR2 FQNEAQ, per germline (reference sequence). The DNA for the CDR3 is TGTGCCAGCAGTCCACAACGACCACCCTACGAGCAGTACTTC. This encodes CASSPQRPPYEQYF.

The gene calls are TRBV19 and TRBJ2-7, with 8 bases identical to TRBD1. The CDR3 sequence is 15 residues long. The V gene's germline CDR1 is LNHDA and CDR2 SQIVND (reference sequence). Losses at the gene ends were 5 bases for V and 2 bases for J; bases not matched to a gene: 8. CDR3 in amino acids: CASSPRDRRTYEQYF. Written as DNA, the CDR3 is TGTGCCAGTAGTCCACGGGACAGGAGAACCTACGAGCAGTACTTC. The complete variable domain, with remaining parts taken from reference TRBV19 and TRBJ2-7, reads DGGITQSPKYLFRKEGQNVTLSCEQNLNHDAMYWYRQDPGQGLRLIYYSQIVNDFQKGDIAEGYSVSREKKESFPLTVTSAQKNPTAFYLCASSPRDRRTYEQYFGPGTRLTVT.

The chain recombines TRBV7-9 with TRBJ1-5; D might be TRBD1 (5 bases). CDR1 is SEHNR and CDR2 is FQNEAQ in the germline V gene (reference sequence). V gave up 1 base and J gave up 7 bases, with 11 bases separating them. CDR3 length: 14 amino acids. The CDR3 bases are TGTGCCAGCAGCTTAGGGGGGATACGCCAGCCCCAGCATTTT. Protein sequence: CASSLGGIRQPQHF. The full variable domain, with the rest looked up from reference TRBV7-9 and TRBJ1-5, is DTGVSQNPRHKITKRGQNVTFRCDPISEHNRLYWYRQTLGQGPEFLTYFQNEAQLEKSRLLSDRFSAERPKGSFSTLEIQRTEQGDSAMYLCASSLGGIRQPQHFGDGTRLSIL.

The chain has TRBV5-1 and TRBJ2-7; no reliable D call. The CDR3 loop spans 11 amino acids. Germline V lookup: CDR1 SGHRS, CDR2 YFSETQ. V was clipped by 0 bases and J by 9 bases, with 7 bases between them. The DNA of the CDR3 is TGCGCCAGCAGCTTGGACGCTAGGCAGTACTTC. It is translated as CASSLDARQYF.

This chain connects TRBV7-7 to TRBJ2-5; 7 bases are shared with TRBD2. Germline V gives CDR1 SSHAT, CDR2 FNYEAQ (reference sequence). The length of the CDR3 is 16 residues. J was trimmed by 1 base and V by 1 base; bases with no gene match: 6. CDR3 nucleotide sequence: TGTGCCAGCAGCTTAGGATGGGGGGGATCCCAAGAGACCCAGTACTTC. Protein: CASSLGWGGSQETQYF. Based on the CDR3 plus reference TRBV7-7 and TRBJ2-5, the full variable domain is GAGVSQSPRYKVTKRGQDVTLRCDPISSHATLYWYQQALGQGPEFLTYFNYEAQPDKSGLPSDRFSAERPEGSISTLTIQRTEQRDSAMYRCASSLGWGGSQETQYFGPGTRLLVL.

The chain has TRBV7-2 and TRBJ2-5; 11 bases are shared with TRBD2. With V trimmed by 3 bases and J by 5 bases, 8 bases remained unmatched. This CDR3 region has 16 residues. Germline lookup yields CDR1 SGHTA and CDR2 FQGNSA. In DNA, the CDR3 is TGTGCCAGCAGCTTGTTGTTTAGCGGGGGGGCTGAGACCCAGTACTTC. Its translation is CASSLLFSGGAETQYF.

V usage is TRBV11-2 and J usage is TRBJ2-1, with D maybe TRBD2 (5 bases). The CDR3 length is 14 residues. Germline V gene data show CDR1 as SGHAT and CDR2 as FQNNGV. Trimming cost V 3 bases and J 3 bases, with 9 bases left between them. CDR3 amino acids: CASSFQGLYNEQFF. The CDR3 DNA reads as TGTGCCAGCAGCTTCCAAGGACTCTACAATGAGCAGTTCTTC.

This clone appeared a single time. This chain uses TRBV12-3 or TRBV12-4 with TRBJ1-5, with D unclear. V lost 2 bases, J lost 1 base, and 3 bases lay in between. The CDR3 contains 13 residues. CDR3: CASSLISNQPQHF. In DNA form, the CDR3 reads TGTGCCAGCAGTTTAATCAGCAATCAGCCCCAGCATTTT.

This clone came up once. The rearrangement joins TRBV27 to TRBJ2-3; 11 bases align to TRBD2. Looked up from germline, CDR1 is MNHEY and CDR2 is SMNVEV (reference sequence). The V gene end was trimmed by 2 bases and the J gene end by 3 bases; junction bases not matched to a gene: 7. The CDR3 runs 17 residues. The CDR3 DNA is TGTGCCAGCAGTTTACTTCAACTAGCGGGGGTAACAGATACGCAGTATTTT. This gives the protein CASSLLQLAGVTDTQYF.

The chain is built from TRBV3-1 (or the pseudogene TRBV3-2) and TRBJ2-7; D might be TRBD2 (5 bases). Trimming stripped 0 bases from V and 5 bases from J, with 11 bases between. Per germline, CDR1 LGHDT and CDR2 YNNKEL (reference sequence). The CDR3 runs to 14 residues. CDR3 in DNA: TGTGCCAGCAGCCAAGAAGTTAGCGTGGACGAGCAGTACTTC. It yields the protein CASSQEVSVDEQYF.